Sequencing of this T cell receptor beta chain was carried out in a study of blood T cell repertoires in COVID-19. V lost 1 base, J lost 3 bases, and 1 base stayed unmatched. Per the germline V gene, CDR1 is LNHDA and CDR2 is SQIVND (reference sequence). CDR3 length: 14 residues. Assay: immunoSEQ multiplex PCR; the TCRdb copy retains only in-frame clones and omits some. The sample contains approximately 170,000 clones, about four fifths of which appear only once. The receptor comes from a man aged 65 to 85 who had recovered from COVID-19. The sample comprised peripheral blood. V usage is TRBV19 and J usage is TRBJ2-7, with TRBD1 matching over 9 bases. CDR3 bases: TGTGCCAGTAGTATAGGGGACAGGGACTACGAGCAGTACTTC. Its translation is CASSIGDRDYEQYF.